This TCR beta chain was obtained from a study of blood T cell repertoires in COVID-19. Study summary: There were acute and convalescent COVID-19 samples, and they came from the United States, Italy and Spain.

As handled by the study authors: Estimation of nucleated cell counts relied on the amplification of reference gene primers. The assay was immunoSEQ multiplex PCR, and TCRdb's table has in-frame clones only and misses some. V, J and clone size were drawn from that table, and D and trimming were deduced from the DNA. Of more than 150,000 clones in the sample, roughly 87% are singletons; the top ten hold 5.5% to 8.5%. Study members were between roughly 18 and 90 years old and lived in 20 to 30 US regions. Grouping used clinical history reported by participants in a survey and questionnaire. Trimming removed 3 bases from V and 5 bases from J, with 10 bases in between. This CDR3 comprises 13 residues. In germline, CDR1 is KGHSH, CDR2 LQKENI.

The sequence derives from a woman between 50 and 59 years old who had recovered from COVID-19. The J gene is TRBJ1-1, the V gene TRBV18; weak D call: TRBD1 (5 bases). The source material was PBMCs or T cells enriched from blood (not recorded which). In DNA, the CDR3 is TGTGCCAGCTCACCGGCGACAGCGACTGAAGCTTTCTTT. It translates to CASSPATATEAFF. Full variable domain (remainder filled in from reference TRBV18 and TRBJ1-1): NAGVMQNPRHLVRRRGQEARLRCSPMKGHSHVYWYRQLPEEGLKFMVYLQKENIIDESGMPKERFSAEFPKEGPSILRIQQVVRGDSAAYFCASSPATATEAFFGQGTRLTVV.